This TCR beta chain was sequenced in a study of blood T cell repertoires in COVID-19. As for the study in general: COVID-19 samples collected from the United States, Italy and Spain covered acute and convalescent phases. Nucleic acid was either cDNA or gDNA, and it came from T cells, B-cell-depleted T cells, or PBMCs.

In the source study's methods: Amplified reference gene primers provided the basis for estimating nucleated cell counts. The protocol was immunoSEQ multiplex PCR, while the TCRdb copy is restricted to in-frame clones and leaves out a portion. V and J calls and clone size are those listed in that table; D and trimming were worked out from the DNA. The sample includes about 180,000 clones, roughly 84% of them seen just once. The CDR3 runs to 13 residues. Germline loops: CDR1 SGHVS, CDR2 FNYEAQ. The V end lost 5 bases, the J end lost 3 bases, and 11 bases lay between the germline ends. This receptor was taken from a man aged 18 to 29 with active or convalescent COVID-19. The sequencing input was peripheral blood. The chain is built from TRBV7-6 and TRBJ2-7; tentatively, D is TRBD1 (5 bases). Here the CDR3 reads CASSRGQYYEQYF. The CDR3 DNA is TGTGCCAGCAGCAGAGGACAATACTACGAGCAGTACTTC.